This entry lists 24 T cell receptor beta chains sequenced from one sample in a study of blood T cells in healthy people across ages. The use of a sample-barcoded 5' primer and a J-beta primer mix characterized a second PCR of about 7 to 12 cycles. TCRdb called the 5' RACE reads again in MiXCR, with one record for every CDR3 protein. The sample includes hundreds of thousands of distinct CDR3 sequences, over 20% seen only once; the top ten take under 4%. Sequencing was performed on blood. Receptor source: a man between 65 and 80 years old in good health.

A few counts support this clonotype. The V and J genes are TRBV5-1 and TRBJ2-4; a possible D gene is TRBD1 (6 bases). Trimming removed 0 bases from V and 8 bases from J, with 9 bases in between. Germline assignment: CDR1 SGHRS and CDR2 YFSETQ. The CDR3 extends over 13 amino acids. CDR3 coding DNA: TGCGCCAGCAGCTTGGAGGACAGATACATTCAGTACTTC. Protein product: CASSLEDRYIQYF.

This chain uses TRBV3-1 with TRBJ1-1; the D gene is possibly TRBD1 (5 bases). The V gene lost 1 base and the J gene lost 4 bases, with 10 bases spanning the gap. CDR3 length: 14 amino acids. Looked up from germline, CDR1 is LGHDT and CDR2 is YNNKEL (reference sequence). The CDR3 nucleotides read TGTGCCAGCAGCCAAGCAGGGTACGGCACTGAAGCTTTCTTT. As protein: CASSQAGYGTEAFF.

This clonotype was seen a few times. The chain joins TRBV7-3 to TRBJ2-2; TRBD2 matches at 9 bases. The V gene end was trimmed by 5 bases and the J gene end by 4 bases; junction bases not matched to a gene: 8. The germline V gene encodes CDR1 SGHTA and CDR2 FQGTGA. The CDR3 loop spans 16 amino acids. CDR3 region: CASSPIAGVGTGELFF. DNA for the CDR3: TGTGCCAGCAGCCCAATAGCGGGAGTCGGCACCGGGGAGCTGTTTTTT.

The chain couples TRBV2 to TRBJ2-5; 8 nucleotides agree with TRBD1. Germline loops: CDR1 SNHLY, CDR2 FYNNEI. Germline trimming cut 6 bases from V and 5 bases from J; bases unmatched to any gene: 5. This CDR3 is 13 amino acids long. CDR3 in DNA: TGTGCCAGCAGCGCGGGACAGGCTGAGACCCAGTACTTC. It encodes CASSAGQAETQYF.

This clonotype appeared a few times. The rearrangement links TRBV29-1 to TRBJ2-2, with D maybe TRBD1 (5 bases). Trimming removed 3 bases from V and 4 bases from J, with 6 bases in between. Germline assignment: CDR1 SQVTM and CDR2 ANQGSEA. The CDR3 runs to 12 residues. The CDR3 sequence: CSVDQGTGELFF. CDR3 sequence (DNA): TGCAGCGTTGATCAGGGCACCGGGGAGCTGTTTTTT.

V is TRBV5-1 and J is TRBJ1-5; no reliable D call. The CDR3 extends over 13 amino acids. Germline V gene sequence: CDR1 SGHRS, CDR2 YFSETQ. Trimming shortened V by 0 bases and J by 5 bases, and 6 bases separated the two germline ends. The CDR3 DNA is TGCGCCAGCAGCTTGGTCCCGGATCAGCCCCAGCATTTT. It codes for CASSLVPDQPQHF.

This clonotype has just a few counts. The genes are TRBV6-1 and TRBJ2-1; unclear D gene. The CDR3 is 17 residues long. The germline CDR1 and CDR2 sequences are MNHNS and SASEGT. V was trimmed by 4 bases and J by 0 bases, leaving 16 bases between them. CDR3 amino acids: CASSARLAFSSYNEQFF. The CDR3 DNA follows: TGTGCCAGCAGTGCCCGCTTGGCCTTCAGCTCCTACAATGAGCAGTTCTTC.

The V gene is TRBV18, the J gene TRBJ1-3, with 7 nucleotides matching TRBD1. This CDR3 is 17 amino acids long. The V segment lost 3 bases and the J segment 0 bases; nucleotides outside the gene matches: 8. The germline CDR1 and CDR2 sequences are KGHSH and LQKENI. The CDR3 loop reads CASSPPNGQVSGNTIYF. CDR3 nucleotide sequence: TGTGCCAGCTCACCTCCAAACGGACAGGTCTCTGGAAACACCATATATTTT.

This chain links TRBV28 with TRBJ2-1; 8 nucleotides align to TRBD2. The J call is uncertain, as TRBJ2-7 better fits the DNA end. This CDR3 contains 14 residues. CDR1 is MDHEN and CDR2 is SYDVKM in the germline V gene. CDR3 sequence: CASSSGRPSYEQYF. CDR3 nucleotides: TGTGCCAGCAGCAGCGGGAGACCCTCCTACGAGCAGTACTTC.

This clonotype was seen only a few times. This chain links TRBV7-3 with TRBJ2-3, with D maybe TRBD2 (5 bases). The length of the CDR3 is 15 residues. Germline V lookup: CDR1 SGHTA, CDR2 FQGTGA. Trimming left V 4 bases short and J 1 base short, with 12 bases between. The CDR3 coding sequence is TGTGCCAGCAGCTCCAGGAGGTCGGGCACAGATACGCAGTATTTT. Its translation: CASSSRRSGTDTQYF.

This chain links TRBV5-1 with TRBJ2-7; either TRBD1 or TRBD2 may fit D (5 bases each). This CDR3 spans 13 amino acids. Per the germline V gene, CDR1 is SGHRS and CDR2 is YFSETQ. V was shortened by 4 bases and J by 5 bases, with 13 bases between the two germline ends. CDR3 nucleotides: TGCGCCAGCAGCGTCGGGACGGCCCACGAGCAGTACTTC. Protein product: CASSVGTAHEQYF.

This clonotype was observed a few times. The V and J genes are TRBV5-5 and TRBJ2-1, with 7 nucleotides matching TRBD2. The better agreement between TRBJ2-5 and the DNA end casts doubt on the J call. CDR1 is SGHKS, CDR2 YYEKEE, per germline (reference sequence). This CDR3 is built from 14 residues. The CDR3 DNA is TGTGCCAGCAGCTCCCCGGGGGGCCAAGAGACCCAGTACTTC. Protein sequence: CASSSPGGQETQYF.

The V gene is TRBV18, the J gene TRBJ2-7, with D perhaps being TRBD1 or TRBD2 (6 bases each). The ends were cut back, 4 bases at V and 2 bases at J, with 12 bases in the middle. Germline-derived CDR1 and CDR2 are KGHSH and LQKENI. This CDR3 has 14 residues. For the CDR3, the DNA is TGTGCCAGCTCACGGGGGGCGTCAACCTACGAGCAGTACTTC. Its translation is CASSRGASTYEQYF.

The rearrangement joins TRBV25-1 to TRBJ2-5; D is uncertain. CDR1 MGHDK and CDR2 SYGVNS come from the germline V gene. The V end was cut by 4 bases, the J end by 4 bases, with 13 bases between. CDR3 length: 14 residues. The CDR3 sequence: CASSARQPPETQYF. CDR3 nucleotide sequence: TGTGCCAGCAGTGCACGGCAGCCCCCAGAGACCCAGTACTTC.

This sequence joins TRBV20-1 and TRBJ2-3, with 10 nucleotides matching TRBD2. The germline CDR1 and CDR2 sequences are DFQATT and SNEGSKA (reference sequence). The CDR3 is 16 amino acids. V lost 0 bases to trimming and J lost 5 bases; unmatched junction nucleotides: 8. The CDR3 loop is CSARDLLAGVVDTQYF. CDR3 DNA: TGCAGTGCTAGAGATCTCCTAGCGGGAGTAGTAGATACGCAGTATTTT.

Comments on this clonotype: This could be a read error, since a much larger clone is one nucleotide away. The gene calls are TRBV10-3 and TRBJ2-5, with 10 bases fitting TRBD1. This CDR3 has 14 amino acids. CDR1 ENHRY and CDR2 SYGVKD come from the germline V gene. The CDR3 DNA sequence: TGTGCCATCAGACGGGACAGGGGAGAAGAGACCCTGTACTTC. Translated, it gives CAIRRDRGEETLYF.

This clonotype was picked up a small number of times. V gene TRBV2 combines with J gene TRBJ2-7; D may be TRBD2 (6 bases). The CDR3 contains 12 residues. V dropped 8 bases and J dropped 5 bases, with 13 bases sitting between them. CDR1 and CDR2 (germline): SNHLY, FYNNEI. The CDR3 DNA reads as TGTGCCAGCGACGGGAGTCGGCACGAGCAGTACTTC. Its translation is CASDGSRHEQYF.

This clonotype was picked up a small number of times. CDR3 in DNA: TGTGCCAGCTCACCTAAACGTCTCGGATACAATGAGCAGTTCTTC. Protein sequence: CASSPKRLGYNEQFF. The rearrangement links TRBV18 to TRBJ2-1; D ambiguous. CDR3 length equals 15 residues. Germline V CDR1 and CDR2: KGHSH, LQKENI. Trimming shortened V by 3 bases and J by 4 bases, and 13 bases separated the two germline ends. The complete variable domain, with remaining parts taken from reference TRBV18 and TRBJ2-1, reads NAGVMQNPRHLVRRRGQEARLRCSPMKGHSHVYWYRQLPEEGLKFMVYLQKENIIDESGMPKERFSAEFPKEGPSILRIQQVVRGDSAAYFCASSPKRLGYNEQFFGPGTRLTVL.

This clonotype was seen only a few times. V is TRBV6-6 and J is TRBJ1-2, with D uncertain. Germline V gives CDR1 MNHNY, CDR2 SVGAGI (reference sequence). V gave up 5 bases and J gave up 2 bases, with 9 bases separating them. CDR3 length: 13 residues. This CDR3 is CASSRTVNYGYTF. The CDR3 coding sequence is TGTGCCAGCAGTAGGACGGTGAACTATGGCTACACCTTC.

This rearrangement joins TRBV3-1 to TRBJ2-7; D may be TRBD2 (6 bases). This CDR3 has 15 residues. V dropped 6 bases and J dropped 3 bases, with 18 bases sitting between them. CDR1 LGHDT and CDR2 YNNKEL come from the germline V gene (reference sequence). The CDR3 bases are TGTGCCAGCAGTCCCTCGGACTACCCTTTCTACGAGCAGTACTTC. Protein sequence: CASSPSDYPFYEQYF.

J is TRBJ2-5 and V is TRBV21-1; TRBD1, as called in the table, went unchecked against the DNA. TRBV21-1 is assigned pseudogene status. This CDR3 is built from 17 residues. CDR3 DNA sequence: TGTGCCAGCAGCTATACCGGTGGGCGGGACTACCAAGAGACCCAGTACTTC. Its protein is CASSYTGGRDYQETQYF.

The J gene is TRBJ1-5, the V gene TRBV12-3 or TRBV12-4, with D possibly TRBD1 on 5 matching bases. The V end lost 3 bases, the J end lost 3 bases, and 15 bases lay between the germline ends. The CDR3 contains 16 residues. The CDR3 sequence is CASSFLRWGDNQPQHF. The CDR3 DNA reads as TGTGCCAGCAGTTTCCTCCGGTGGGGGGACAATCAGCCCCAGCATTTT.

The rearrangement joins TRBV6-5 to TRBJ1-4; perhaps TRBD1 as D (6 bases). The CDR3 runs to 14 residues. The V end lost 5 bases, the J end lost 6 bases, and 13 bases lay between the germline ends. Germline V gene data show CDR1 as MNHEY and CDR2 as SVGAGI. The CDR3 reads CASSPDRFDEKLFF. The CDR3 nucleotides are TGTGCCAGCAGTCCCGACAGGTTTGATGAAAAACTGTTTTTT.

This clonotype was observed a handful of times. The V call is TRBV7-2, the J call TRBJ2-7; perhaps TRBD1 as D (6 bases). Per germline, CDR1 SGHTA and CDR2 FQGNSA. V was cut by 1 base and J by 4 bases, with 11 bases left in between. This CDR3 is 14 amino acids long. The CDR3 DNA follows: TGTGCCAGCAGCTTAGGAGGACAGAAATACGAGCAGTACTTC. It translates to CASSLGGQKYEQYF.